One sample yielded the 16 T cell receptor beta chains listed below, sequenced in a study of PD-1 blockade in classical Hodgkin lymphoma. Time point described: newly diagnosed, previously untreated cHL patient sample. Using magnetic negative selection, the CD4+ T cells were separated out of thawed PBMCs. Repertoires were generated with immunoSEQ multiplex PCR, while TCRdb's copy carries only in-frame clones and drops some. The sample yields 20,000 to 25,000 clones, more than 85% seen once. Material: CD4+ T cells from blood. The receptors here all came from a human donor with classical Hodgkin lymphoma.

CDR3 in amino acids: CASSLGTAGNTIYF. In DNA form, the CDR3 reads TGTGCCAGCAGCTTAGGGACAGCTGGAAACACCATATATTTT. V is TRBV14 and J is TRBJ1-3; 7 nucleotides line up with TRBD1. CDR1 and CDR2 from the germline V gene are SGHDN and FVKESK. The CDR3 sequence is 14 residues long. Losses at the gene ends were 5 bases for V and 2 bases for J; bases not matched to a gene: 3.

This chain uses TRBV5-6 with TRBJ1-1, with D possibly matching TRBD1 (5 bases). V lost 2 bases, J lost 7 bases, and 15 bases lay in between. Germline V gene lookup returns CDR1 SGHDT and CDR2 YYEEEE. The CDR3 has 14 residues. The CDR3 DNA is TGTGCCAGCAGCTTCGAGCAAGGGGCCCTTGAAGCTTTCTTT. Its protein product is CASSFEQGALEAFF. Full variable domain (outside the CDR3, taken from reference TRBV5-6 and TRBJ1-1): DAGVTQSPTHLIKTRGQQVTLRCSPKSGHDTVSWYQQALGQGPQFIFQYYEEEERQRGNFPDRFSGHQFPNYSSELNVNALLLGDSALYLCASSFEQGALEAFFGQGTRLTVV.

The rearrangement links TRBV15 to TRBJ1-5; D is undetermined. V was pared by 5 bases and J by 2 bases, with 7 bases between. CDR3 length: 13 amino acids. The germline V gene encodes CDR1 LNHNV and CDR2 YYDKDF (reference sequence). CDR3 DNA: TGTGCCACCAGCCCCAGAGGCAATCAGCCCCAGCATTTT. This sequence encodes CATSPRGNQPQHF.

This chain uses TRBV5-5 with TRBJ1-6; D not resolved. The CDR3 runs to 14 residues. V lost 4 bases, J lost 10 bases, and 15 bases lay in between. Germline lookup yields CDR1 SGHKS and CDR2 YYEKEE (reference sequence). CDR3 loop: CASSPRGNESPLHF. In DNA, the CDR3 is TGTGCCAGCAGCCCACGGGGTAATGAGTCACCCCTCCACTTT.

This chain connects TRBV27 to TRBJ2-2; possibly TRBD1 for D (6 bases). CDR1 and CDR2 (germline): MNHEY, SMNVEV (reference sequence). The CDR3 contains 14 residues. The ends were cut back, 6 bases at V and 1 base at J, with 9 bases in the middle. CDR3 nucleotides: TGTGCCAGCAGCCGGACAGTGAACACCGGGGAGCTGTTTTTT. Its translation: CASSRTVNTGELFF.

The CDR3 nucleotides read TGCGCCAGCAGCCGGGTGGGGAGTGCTAGCACAGATACGCAGTATTTT. This translates into CASSRVGSASTDTQYF. V is TRBV4-3 and J is TRBJ2-3; a possible D gene is TRBD2 (5 bases). The CDR3 has 16 amino acids. V was pared by 4 bases and J by 0 bases, with 14 bases between. Looked up from germline, CDR1 is LGHNA and CDR2 is YSLEER.

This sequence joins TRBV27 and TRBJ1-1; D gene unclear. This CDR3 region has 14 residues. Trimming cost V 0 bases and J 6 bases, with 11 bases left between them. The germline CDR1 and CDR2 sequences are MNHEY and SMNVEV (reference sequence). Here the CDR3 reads CASSLSKWRAEAFF. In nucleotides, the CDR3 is TGTGCCAGCAGTTTATCGAAATGGCGCGCTGAAGCTTTCTTT.

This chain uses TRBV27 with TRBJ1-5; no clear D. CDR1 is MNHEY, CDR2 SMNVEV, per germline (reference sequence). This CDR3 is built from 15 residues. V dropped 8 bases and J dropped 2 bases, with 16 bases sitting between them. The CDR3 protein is CASAPTLGGNQPQHF. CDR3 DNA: TGTGCCAGCGCTCCGACCCTCGGCGGCAATCAGCCCCAGCATTTT.

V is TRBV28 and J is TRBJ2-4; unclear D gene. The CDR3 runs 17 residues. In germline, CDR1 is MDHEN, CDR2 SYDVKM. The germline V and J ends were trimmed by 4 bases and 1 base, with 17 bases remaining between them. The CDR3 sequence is CASSWWARREAKNIQYF. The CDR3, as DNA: TGTGCCAGCAGTTGGTGGGCCAGAAGAGAGGCCAAAAACATTCAGTACTTC. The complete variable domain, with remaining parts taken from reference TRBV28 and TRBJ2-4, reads DVKVTQSSRYLVKRTGEKVFLECVQDMDHENMFWYRQDPGLGLRLIYFSYDVKMKEKGDIPEGYSVSREKKERFSLILESASTNQTSMYLCASSWWARREAKNIQYFGAGTRLSVL.

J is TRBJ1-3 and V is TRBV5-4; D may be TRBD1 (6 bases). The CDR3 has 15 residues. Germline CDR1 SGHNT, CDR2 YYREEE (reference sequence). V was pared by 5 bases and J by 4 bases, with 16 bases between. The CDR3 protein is CASSSGGARGNTIYF. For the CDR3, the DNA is TGTGCCAGCAGTTCGGGGGGGGCACGGGGAAACACCATATATTTT.

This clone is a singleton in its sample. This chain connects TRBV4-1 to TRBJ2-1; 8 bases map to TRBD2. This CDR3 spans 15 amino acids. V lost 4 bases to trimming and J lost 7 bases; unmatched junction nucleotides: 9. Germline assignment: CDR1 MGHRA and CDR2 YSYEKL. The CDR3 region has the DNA TGCGCCAGCAGCCGTGTAGCGGGAAGTAGGAATGAGCAGTTCTTC. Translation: CASSRVAGSRNEQFF.

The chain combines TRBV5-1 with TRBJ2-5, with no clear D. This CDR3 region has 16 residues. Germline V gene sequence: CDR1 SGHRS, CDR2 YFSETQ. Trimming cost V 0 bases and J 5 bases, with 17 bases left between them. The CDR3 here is CASSLVAGRSGETQYF. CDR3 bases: TGCGCCAGCAGCTTGGTGGCAGGACGGTCCGGTGAGACCCAGTACTTC.

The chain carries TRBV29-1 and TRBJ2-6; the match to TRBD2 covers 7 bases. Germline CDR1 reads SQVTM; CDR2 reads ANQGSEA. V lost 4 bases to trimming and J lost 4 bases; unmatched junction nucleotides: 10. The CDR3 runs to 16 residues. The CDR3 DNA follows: TGCAGCGTTGGAGTCGGGGGAGGGTCCGGGGCCAACGTCCTGACTTTC. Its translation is CSVGVGGGSGANVLTF. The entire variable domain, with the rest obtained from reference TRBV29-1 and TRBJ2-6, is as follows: SAVISQKPSRDICQRGTSLTIQCQVDSQVTMMFWYRQQPGQSLTLIATANQGSEATYESGFVIDKFPISRPNLTFSTLTVSNMSPEDSSIYLCSVGVGGGSGANVLTFGAGSRLTVL.

For the CDR3, the DNA is TGTGCCAGCACTTTAAGACAGATTCAATACTACAATGAGCAGTTCTTC. This translates into CASTLRQIQYYNEQFF. This rearrangement joins TRBV2 to TRBJ2-1; a possible D gene is TRBD1 (5 bases). The germline V gene has CDR1 SNHLY and CDR2 FYNNEI. V lost 7 bases, J lost 3 bases, and 19 bases lay in between. The CDR3 runs to 16 residues.

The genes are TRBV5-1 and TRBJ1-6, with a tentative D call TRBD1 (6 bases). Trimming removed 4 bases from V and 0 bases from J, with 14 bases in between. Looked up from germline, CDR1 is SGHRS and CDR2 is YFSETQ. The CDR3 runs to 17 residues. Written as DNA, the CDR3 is TGCGCCAGCAGCCCCCGGGACACTTTCTCCTATAATTCACCCCTCCACTTT. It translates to CASSPRDTFSYNSPLHF.

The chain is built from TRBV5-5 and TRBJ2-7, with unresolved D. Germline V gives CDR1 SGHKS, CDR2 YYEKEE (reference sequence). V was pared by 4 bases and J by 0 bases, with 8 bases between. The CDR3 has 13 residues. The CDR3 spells CASSPTNSYEQYF. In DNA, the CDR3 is TGTGCCAGCAGCCCCACTAACTCCTACGAGCAGTACTTC.